The T cell receptor beta chain described here comes from a study of T-cell reconstitution after alpha-beta-depleted transplantation in children listed by TCRdb under 2016. Regarding the study in general: Using TCR repertoire profiling, the study quantitatively followed how T-cell immune reconstitution unfolded in children after TCRalphabeta/CD19-depleted allogeneic hematopoietic cell transplantation.

Broader findings and caveats from the paper: Hyperexpanded clone frequencies declined over subsequent months; after one year, T-cell counts and TCRbeta diversity were mostly attributed to newly produced T cells. The apparently early alphabetaT-cell count recovery about two months after transplant was reportedly dependent on only several hundred rapidly expanded clones derived from non-depleted graft cells. In some patients, the high TCRbeta diversity seen at day 60 was put down to recipient T cells and intrathymic progenitors that had survived conditioning.

This sample's time point label indicates: day 60 (about 2 months) after transplantation. What this sample's treatment or condition label stands for: allogeneic hematopoietic cell transplantation with graft depleted of TCRalphabeta T cells and CD19 B cells. The transplant recipients were children given TCRalphabeta/CD19-depleted allogeneic hematopoietic cell grafts. The library was built by means of PCR. These reads were obtained on an Illumina HiSeq 2500. TCR library preparation used molecular barcoding, with unique molecular identifiers applied to normalize quantification of the TCRbeta repertoire. Clones were called with MiXCR by TCRdb after fastp trimmed the public reads at Q25, and only in-frame beta chains were retained. CDR3 protein sequences are deduplicated, and each keeps its most common genes and DNA. This sample lists 4,000 to 6,000 distinct CDR3 sequences; about 7% were detected once. The biggest ten clones account for roughly 1.8% of the sample.

This clonotype is identified as medium-sized (0.01 to 0.1%). Its antigen remains unidentified. No much larger clone exists at a distance of one base, and base qualities are not known. The source of this sequence is a boy in the first two years of life who had a stem cell transplant for SCID, so the T cells may come from the graft donor. This specimen was PBMCs, mostly from graft donor cells, taken 60 days after TCRalphabeta/CD19-depleted stem cell transplant.

The CDR3 amino acid sequence is: CAISGRGAGELFF. The DNA sequence reads TGTGCCATCAGTGGAAGGGGGGCCGGGGAGCTGTTTTTT. The sequence joins TRBV10-3 to TRBJ2-2, with a tentative D call of TRBD1 or TRBD2, each matching 6 bases. Trimming at the junction amounts to 4 bases on V and 6 bases on J, and the germline ends lie 9 bases apart. As encoded in the germline V gene, CDR1 is ENHRY while CDR2 is SYGVKD. Reading from cysteine to phenylalanine, the CDR3 counts 13 amino acids. Of all the DNA, just the CDR3 is kept, 39 bases in frame from base 1.